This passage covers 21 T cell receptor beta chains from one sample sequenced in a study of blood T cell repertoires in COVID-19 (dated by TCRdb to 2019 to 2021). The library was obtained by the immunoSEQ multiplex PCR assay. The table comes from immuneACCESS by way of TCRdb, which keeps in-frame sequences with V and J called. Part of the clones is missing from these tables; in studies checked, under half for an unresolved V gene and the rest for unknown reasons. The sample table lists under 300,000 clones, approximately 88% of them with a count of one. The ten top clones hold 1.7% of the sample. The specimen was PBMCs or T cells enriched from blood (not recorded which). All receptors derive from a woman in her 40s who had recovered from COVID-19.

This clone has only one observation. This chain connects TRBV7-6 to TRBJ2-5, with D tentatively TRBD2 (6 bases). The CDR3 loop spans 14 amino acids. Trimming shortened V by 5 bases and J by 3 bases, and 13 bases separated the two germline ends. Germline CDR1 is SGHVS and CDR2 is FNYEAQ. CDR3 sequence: CASSAAGSKETQYF. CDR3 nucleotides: TGTGCCAGCAGCGCGGCGGGGAGTAAAGAGACCCAGTACTTC.

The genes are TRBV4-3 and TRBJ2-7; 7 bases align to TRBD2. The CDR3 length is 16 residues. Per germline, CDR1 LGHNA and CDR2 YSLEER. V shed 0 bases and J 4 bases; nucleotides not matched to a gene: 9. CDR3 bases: TGCGCCAGCAGCCAAGATCTCGGGACTACAGTTTACGAGCAGTACTTC. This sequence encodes CASSQDLGTTVYEQYF.

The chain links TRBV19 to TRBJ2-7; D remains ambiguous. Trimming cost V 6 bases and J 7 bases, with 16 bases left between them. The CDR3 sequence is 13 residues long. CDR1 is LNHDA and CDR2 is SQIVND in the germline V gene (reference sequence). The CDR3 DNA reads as TGTGCCAGTAGCTTGAAAAGATTCGGGGAGCAGTACTTC. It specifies CASSLKRFGEQYF.

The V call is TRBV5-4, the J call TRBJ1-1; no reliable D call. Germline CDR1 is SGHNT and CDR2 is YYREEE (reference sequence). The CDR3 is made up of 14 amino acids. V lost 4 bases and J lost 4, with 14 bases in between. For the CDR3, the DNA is TGTGCCAGCAGCGCGGACCTTGCGGGCACTGAAGCTTTCTTT. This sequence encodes CASSADLAGTEAFF. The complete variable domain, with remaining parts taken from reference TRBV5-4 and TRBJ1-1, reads ETGVTQSPTHLIKTRGQQVTLRCSSQSGHNTVSWYQQALGQGPQFIFQYYREEENGRGNFPPRFSGLQFPNYSSELNVNALELDDSALYLCASSADLAGTEAFFGQGTRLTVV.

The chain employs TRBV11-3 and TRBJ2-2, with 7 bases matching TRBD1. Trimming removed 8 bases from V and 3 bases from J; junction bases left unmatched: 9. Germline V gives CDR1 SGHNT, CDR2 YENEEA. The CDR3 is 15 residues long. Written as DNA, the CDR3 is TGTGCCAGCTCACTAACAGGGGTACACACCGGGGAGCTGTTTTTT. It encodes CASSLTGVHTGELFF.

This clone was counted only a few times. The CDR3 coding sequence is TGTGCCAGCACCCGAGGCGGGCGGGACACTGAAGCTTTCTTT. It yields the protein CASTRGGRDTEAFF. J is TRBJ1-1 and V is TRBV7-3; D is uncertain. Trimming cost V 7 bases and J 3 bases, with 15 bases left between them. There are 14 residues in the CDR3. Germline V gives CDR1 SGHTA, CDR2 FQGTGA.

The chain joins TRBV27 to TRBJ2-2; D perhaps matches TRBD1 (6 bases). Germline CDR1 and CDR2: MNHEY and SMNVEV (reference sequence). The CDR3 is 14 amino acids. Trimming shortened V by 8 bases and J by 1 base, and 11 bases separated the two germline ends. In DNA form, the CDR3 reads TGTGCCAGCGCCGGACAGATGAACACCGGGGAGCTGTTTTTT. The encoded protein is CASAGQMNTGELFF.

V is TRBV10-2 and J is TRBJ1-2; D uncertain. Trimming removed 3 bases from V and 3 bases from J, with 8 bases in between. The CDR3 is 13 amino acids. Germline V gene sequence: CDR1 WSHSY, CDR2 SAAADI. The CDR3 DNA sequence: TGCGCCAGCAGTGATGGCTTCCACTATGGCTACACCTTC. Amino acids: CASSDGFHYGYTF.

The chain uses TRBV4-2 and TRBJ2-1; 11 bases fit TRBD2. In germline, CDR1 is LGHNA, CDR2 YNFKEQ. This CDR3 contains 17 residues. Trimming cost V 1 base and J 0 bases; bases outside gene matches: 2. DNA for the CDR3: TGTGCCAGCAGCCAAGTGGGACTAGCGGACTCCTACAATGAGCAGTTCTTC. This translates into CASSQVGLADSYNEQFF.

The CDR3 DNA is TGTGCCAGCAGCGTAGCTCTAGCGGAAGACAATGAGCAGTTCTTC. It specifies CASSVALAEDNEQFF. This chain links TRBV9 with TRBJ2-1; 7 nucleotides line up with TRBD2. The CDR3 has 15 residues. Looked up from germline, CDR1 is SGDLS and CDR2 is YYNGEE. The ends lost 0 bases at V and 5 bases at J; junction bases unmatched: 5.

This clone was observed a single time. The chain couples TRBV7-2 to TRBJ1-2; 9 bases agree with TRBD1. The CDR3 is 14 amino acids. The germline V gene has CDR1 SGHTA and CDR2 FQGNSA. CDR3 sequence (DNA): TGTGCAGATGAATGGGGACAGGGAAACTATGGCTACACCTTC. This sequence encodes CADEWGQGNYGYTF.

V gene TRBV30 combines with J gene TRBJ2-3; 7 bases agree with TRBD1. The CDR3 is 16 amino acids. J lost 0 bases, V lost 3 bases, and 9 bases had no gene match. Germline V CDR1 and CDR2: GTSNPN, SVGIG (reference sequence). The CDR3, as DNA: TGTGCCTGGAGGGCTATCGGACAGGCTAGCACAGATACGCAGTATTTT. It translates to CAWRAIGQASTDTQYF.

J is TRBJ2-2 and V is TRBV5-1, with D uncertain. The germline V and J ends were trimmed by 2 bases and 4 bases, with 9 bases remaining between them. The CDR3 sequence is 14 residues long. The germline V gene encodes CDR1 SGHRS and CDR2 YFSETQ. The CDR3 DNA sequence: TGCGCCAGCAGCTTCCAGTGGGCCACCGGGGAGCTGTTTTTT. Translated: CASSFQWATGELFF.

The CDR3 protein is CASSRERQPQHF. In DNA form, the CDR3 reads TGTGCCAGCAGCCGGGAGAGGCAGCCCCAGCATTTT. The chain carries TRBV7-2 and TRBJ1-5, with D uncertain. The CDR3 extends over 12 amino acids. The germline CDR1 and CDR2 sequences are SGHTA and FQGNSA. Trimming shortened V by 5 bases and J by 7 bases, and 9 bases separated the two germline ends.

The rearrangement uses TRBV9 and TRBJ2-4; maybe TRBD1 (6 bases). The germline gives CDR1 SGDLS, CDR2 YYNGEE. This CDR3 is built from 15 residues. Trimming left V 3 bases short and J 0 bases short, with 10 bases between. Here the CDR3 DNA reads TGTGCCAGCAGCGAGCAGGGGACAGCCAAAAACATTCAGTACTTC. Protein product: CASSEQGTAKNIQYF. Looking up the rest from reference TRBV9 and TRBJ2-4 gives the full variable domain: DSGVTQTPKHLITATGQRVTLRCSPRSGDLSVYWYQQSLDQGLQFLIQYYNGEERAKGNILERFSAQQFPDLHSELNLSSLELGDSALYFCASSEQGTAKNIQYFGAGTRLSVL.

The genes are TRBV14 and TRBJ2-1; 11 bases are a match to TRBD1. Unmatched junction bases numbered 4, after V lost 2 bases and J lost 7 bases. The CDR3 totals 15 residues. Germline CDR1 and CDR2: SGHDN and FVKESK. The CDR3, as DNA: TGTGCCAGCAGCCAATGGACAGGGGGCGCGAATGAGCAGTTCTTC. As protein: CASSQWTGGANEQFF.

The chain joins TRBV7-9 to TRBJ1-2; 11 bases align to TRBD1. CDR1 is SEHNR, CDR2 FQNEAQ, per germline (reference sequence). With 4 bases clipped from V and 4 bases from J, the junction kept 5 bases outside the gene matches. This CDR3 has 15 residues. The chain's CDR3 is CASSSGQGGAYGYTF. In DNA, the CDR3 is TGTGCCAGCAGCTCGGGACAGGGGGGCGCCTATGGCTACACCTTC.

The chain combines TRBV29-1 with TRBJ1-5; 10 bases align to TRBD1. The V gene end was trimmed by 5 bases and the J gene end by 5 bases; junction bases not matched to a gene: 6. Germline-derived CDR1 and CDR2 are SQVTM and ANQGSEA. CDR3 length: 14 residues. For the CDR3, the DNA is TGCAGCGTTTCCGGGACAGGGGCCGATCAGCCCCAGCATTTT. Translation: CSVSGTGADQPQHF. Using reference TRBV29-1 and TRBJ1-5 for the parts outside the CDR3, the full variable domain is SAVISQKPSRDICQRGTSLTIQCQVDSQVTMMFWYRQQPGQSLTLIATANQGSEATYESGFVIDKFPISRPNLTFSTLTVSNMSPEDSSIYLCSVSGTGADQPQHFGDGTRLSIL.

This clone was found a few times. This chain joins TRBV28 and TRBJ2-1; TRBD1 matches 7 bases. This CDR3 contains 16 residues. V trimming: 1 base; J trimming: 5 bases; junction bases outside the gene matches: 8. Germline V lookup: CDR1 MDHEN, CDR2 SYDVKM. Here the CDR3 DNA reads TGTGCCAGCAGTTTATATGGGACAGAAGTTAACAATGAGCAGTTCTTC. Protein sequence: CASSLYGTEVNNEQFF.

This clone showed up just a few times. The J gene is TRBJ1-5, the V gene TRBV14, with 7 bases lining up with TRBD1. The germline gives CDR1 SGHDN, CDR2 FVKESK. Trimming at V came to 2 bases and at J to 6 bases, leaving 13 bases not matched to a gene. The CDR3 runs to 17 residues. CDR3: CASSQIRSTGNGQPQHF. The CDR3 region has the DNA TGTGCCAGCAGCCAAATCCGGTCGACAGGGAATGGTCAGCCCCAGCATTTT. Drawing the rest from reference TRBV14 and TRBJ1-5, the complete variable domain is EAGVTQFPSHSVIEKGQTVTLRCDPISGHDNLYWYRRVMGKEIKFLLHFVKESKQDESGMPNNRFLAERTGGTYSTLKVQPAELEDSGVYFCASSQIRSTGNGQPQHFGDGTRLSIL.

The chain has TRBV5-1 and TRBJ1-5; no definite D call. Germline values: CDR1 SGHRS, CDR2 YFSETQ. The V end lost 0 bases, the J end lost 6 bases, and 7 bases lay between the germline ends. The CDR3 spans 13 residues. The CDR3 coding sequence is TGCGCCAGCAGCTTGGGGCTTGGTCAGCCCCAGCATTTT. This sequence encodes CASSLGLGQPQHF.